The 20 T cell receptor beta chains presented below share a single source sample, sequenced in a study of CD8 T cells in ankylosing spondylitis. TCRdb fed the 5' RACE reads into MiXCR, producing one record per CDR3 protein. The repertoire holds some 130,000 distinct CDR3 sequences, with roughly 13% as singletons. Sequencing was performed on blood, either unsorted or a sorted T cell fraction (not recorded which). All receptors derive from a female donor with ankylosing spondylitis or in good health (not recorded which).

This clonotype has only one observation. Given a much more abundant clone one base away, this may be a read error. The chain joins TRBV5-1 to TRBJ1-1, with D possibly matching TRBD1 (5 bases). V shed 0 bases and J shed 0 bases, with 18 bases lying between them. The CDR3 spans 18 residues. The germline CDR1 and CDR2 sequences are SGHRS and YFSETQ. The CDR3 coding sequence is TGCGCCAGCAGCTTGGCCTTGGGGATAGGGGCGATGAACACTGAAGCTTTCTTT. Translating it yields CASSLALGIGAMNTEAFF.

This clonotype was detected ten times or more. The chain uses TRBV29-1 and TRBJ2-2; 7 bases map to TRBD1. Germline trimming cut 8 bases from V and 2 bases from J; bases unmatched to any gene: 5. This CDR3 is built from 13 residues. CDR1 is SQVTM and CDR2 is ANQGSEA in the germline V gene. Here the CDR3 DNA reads TGCAGCCTGAGACAGGGTAACACCGGGGAGCTGTTTTTT. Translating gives CSLRQGNTGELFF.

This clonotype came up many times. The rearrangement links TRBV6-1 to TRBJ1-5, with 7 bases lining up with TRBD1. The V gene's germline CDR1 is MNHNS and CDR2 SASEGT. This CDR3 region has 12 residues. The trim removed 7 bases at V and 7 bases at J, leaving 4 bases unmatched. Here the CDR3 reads CASNRGGQPQHF. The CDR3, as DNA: TGTGCCAGCAACAGAGGGGGCCAGCCCCAGCATTTT.

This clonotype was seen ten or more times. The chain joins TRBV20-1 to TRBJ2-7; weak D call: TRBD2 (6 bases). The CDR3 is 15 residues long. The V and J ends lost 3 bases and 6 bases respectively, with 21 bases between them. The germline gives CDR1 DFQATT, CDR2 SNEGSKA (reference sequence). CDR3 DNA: TGCAGTGCTAGCCCTCTCGGAGGGGTATCTGGCGAGCAGTACTTC. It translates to CSASPLGGVSGEQYF.

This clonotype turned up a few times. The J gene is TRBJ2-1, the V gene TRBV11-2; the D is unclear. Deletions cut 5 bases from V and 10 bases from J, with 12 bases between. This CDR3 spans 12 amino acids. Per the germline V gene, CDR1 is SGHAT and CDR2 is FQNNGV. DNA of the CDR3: TGTGCCAGCAGCCCCCGTCCCCCCGAGCAGTTCTTC. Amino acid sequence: CASSPRPPEQFF.

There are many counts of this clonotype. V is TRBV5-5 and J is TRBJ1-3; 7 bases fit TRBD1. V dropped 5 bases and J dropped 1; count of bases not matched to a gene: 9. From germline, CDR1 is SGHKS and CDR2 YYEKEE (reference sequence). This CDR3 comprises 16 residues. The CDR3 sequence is CASRGRQGDSGNTIYF. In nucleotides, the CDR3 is TGTGCCAGCAGGGGCCGACAGGGCGATTCTGGAAACACCATATATTTT. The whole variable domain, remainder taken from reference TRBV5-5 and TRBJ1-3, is DAGVTQSPTHLIKTRGQQVTLRCSPISGHKSVSWYQQVLGQGPQFIFQYYEKEERGRGNFPDRFSARQFPNYSSELNVNALLLGDSALYLCASRGRQGDSGNTIYFGEGSWLTVV.

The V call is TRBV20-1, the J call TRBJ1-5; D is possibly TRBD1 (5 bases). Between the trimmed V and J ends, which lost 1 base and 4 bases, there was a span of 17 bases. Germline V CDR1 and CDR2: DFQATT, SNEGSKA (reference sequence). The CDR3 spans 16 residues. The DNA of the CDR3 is TGCAGTGCTAGAGGAAGGGCAGGGCTGTCTAATCAGCCCCAGCATTTT. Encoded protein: CSARGRAGLSNQPQHF.

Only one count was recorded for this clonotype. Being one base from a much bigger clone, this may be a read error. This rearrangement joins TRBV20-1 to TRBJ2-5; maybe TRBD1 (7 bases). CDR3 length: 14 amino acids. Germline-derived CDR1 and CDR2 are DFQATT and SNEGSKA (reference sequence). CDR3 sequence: CSASSPQGGEAQYF. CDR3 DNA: TGCAGTGCTAGTTCTCCTCAGGGGGGAGAGGCCCAGTACTTC.

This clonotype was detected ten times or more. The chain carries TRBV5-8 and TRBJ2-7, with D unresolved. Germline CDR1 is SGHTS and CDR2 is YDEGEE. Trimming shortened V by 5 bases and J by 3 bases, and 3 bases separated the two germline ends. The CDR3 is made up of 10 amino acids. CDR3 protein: CASRGYEQYF. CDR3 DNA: TGTGCCAGCAGAGGCTACGAGCAGTACTTC.

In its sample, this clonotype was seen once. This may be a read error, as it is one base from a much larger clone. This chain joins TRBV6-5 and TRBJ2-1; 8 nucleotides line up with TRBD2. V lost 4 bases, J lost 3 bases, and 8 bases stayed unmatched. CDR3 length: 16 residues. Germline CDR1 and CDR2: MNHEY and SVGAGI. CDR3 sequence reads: CASSSSAGGCYNEQFF. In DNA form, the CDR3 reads TGTGCCAGCAGTTCCTCGGCGGGGGGCTGCTACAATGAGCAGTTCTTC.

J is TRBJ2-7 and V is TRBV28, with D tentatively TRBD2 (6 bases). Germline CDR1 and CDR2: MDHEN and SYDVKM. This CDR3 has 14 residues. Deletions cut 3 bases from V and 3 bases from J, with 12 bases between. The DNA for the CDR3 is TGTGCCAGCAGTTTGCTCACGGGGGACTACGAGCAGTACTTC. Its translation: CASSLLTGDYEQYF.

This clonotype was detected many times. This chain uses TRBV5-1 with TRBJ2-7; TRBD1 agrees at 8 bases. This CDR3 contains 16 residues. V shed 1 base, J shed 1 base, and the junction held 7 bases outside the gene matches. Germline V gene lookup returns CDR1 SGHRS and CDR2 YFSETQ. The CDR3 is CASSLILGQGSYEQYF. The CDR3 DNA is TGCGCCAGCAGCTTGATACTCGGACAGGGATCCTACGAGCAGTACTTC.

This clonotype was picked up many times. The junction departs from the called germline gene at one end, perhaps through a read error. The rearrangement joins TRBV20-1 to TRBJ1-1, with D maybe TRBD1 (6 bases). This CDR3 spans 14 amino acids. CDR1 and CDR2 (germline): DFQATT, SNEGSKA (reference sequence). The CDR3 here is CSALDRRGGSEAFF. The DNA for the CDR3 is TGCAGTGCCCTTGACAGGCGAGGAGGCTCTGAGGCTTTCTTT.

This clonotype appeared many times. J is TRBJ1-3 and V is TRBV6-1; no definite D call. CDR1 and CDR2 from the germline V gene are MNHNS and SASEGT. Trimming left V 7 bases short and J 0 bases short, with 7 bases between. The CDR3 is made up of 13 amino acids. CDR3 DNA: TGTGCCAGCAAACGGAGCTCTGGAAACACCATATATTTT. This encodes CASKRSSGNTIYF.

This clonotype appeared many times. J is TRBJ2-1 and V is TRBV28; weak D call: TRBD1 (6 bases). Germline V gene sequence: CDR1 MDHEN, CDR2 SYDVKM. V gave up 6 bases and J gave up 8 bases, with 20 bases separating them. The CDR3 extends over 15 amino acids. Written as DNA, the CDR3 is TGTGCCAGCAGGATAACAGGGTCTAAACTCGATGAGCAGTTCTTC. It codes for CASRITGSKLDEQFF.

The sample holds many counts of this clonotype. CDR3 sequence reads: CASSSGQGLEAFF. In DNA, the CDR3 is TGTGCCAGCAGCTCGGGACAGGGGTTAGAAGCTTTCTTT. The V and J genes are TRBV7-2 and TRBJ1-1; 10 nucleotides match TRBD1. After removal of 4 bases from V and 8 bases from J, the junction contained 4 bases not matched to a gene. CDR3 size: 13 residues. Germline-derived CDR1 and CDR2 are SGHTA and FQGNSA.

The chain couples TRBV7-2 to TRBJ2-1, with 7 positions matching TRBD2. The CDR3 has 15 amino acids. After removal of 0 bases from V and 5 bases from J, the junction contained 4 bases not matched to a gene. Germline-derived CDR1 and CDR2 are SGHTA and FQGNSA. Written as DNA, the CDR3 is TGTGCCAGCAGCTTAGCGGCTAGCGGACACAATGAGCAGTTCTTC. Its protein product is CASSLAASGHNEQFF.

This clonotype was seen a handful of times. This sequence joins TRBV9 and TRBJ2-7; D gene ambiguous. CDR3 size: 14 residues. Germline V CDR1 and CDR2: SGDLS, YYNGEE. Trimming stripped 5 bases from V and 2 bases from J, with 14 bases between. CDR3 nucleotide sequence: TGTGCCAGCAGTATTGACTCGGTTACCTACGAGCAGTACTTC. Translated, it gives CASSIDSVTYEQYF.

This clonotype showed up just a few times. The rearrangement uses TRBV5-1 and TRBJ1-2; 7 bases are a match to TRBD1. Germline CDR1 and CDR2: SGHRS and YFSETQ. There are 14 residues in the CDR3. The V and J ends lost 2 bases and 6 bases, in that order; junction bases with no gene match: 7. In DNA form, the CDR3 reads TGCGCCAGCAGCTTAGGGGGCAGTTCGAATGGCTACACCTTC. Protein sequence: CASSLGGSSNGYTF.

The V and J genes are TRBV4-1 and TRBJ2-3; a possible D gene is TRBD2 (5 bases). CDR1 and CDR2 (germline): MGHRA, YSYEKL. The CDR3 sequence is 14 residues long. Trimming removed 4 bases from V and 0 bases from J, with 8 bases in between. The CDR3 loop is CASSRGLSTDTQYF. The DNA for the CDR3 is TGCGCCAGCAGCCGCGGGCTTAGCACAGATACGCAGTATTTT.